These T cell receptor beta chains were read from a single sample in a study of blood T cell repertoires in COVID-19. The protocol was immunoSEQ multiplex PCR, while the TCRdb copy is restricted to in-frame clones and leaves out a portion. The sample lists around 200,000 clones; around 80% were seen once. Sequenced: peripheral blood. Source of these receptors: a man aged 25-45 years with active or convalescent COVID-19. Both conserved end residues are part of each CDR3. The D gene is left open where the match is weak. Clone size is given for some rows only: seen once, a few or many times, or a class if the clone is expanded.

TRBJ1-3,TRBV5-1,NA,NA,CASSLAGTSGNTIYF,TGCGCCAGCAGCTTGGCCGGGACATCTGGAAACACCATATATTTT
TRBJ1-5,TRBV28,few,NA,CASSLARGNQPQHF,TGTGCCAGCAGTTTAGCCCGGGGCAATCAGCCCCAGCATTTT
TRBJ1-2,TRBV5-1,few,TRBD1,CASSVEGQGSSGYTF,TGCGCCAGCAGCGTCGAGGGACAGGGGTCTTCCGGCTACACCTTC
TRBJ2-1,TRBV19,NA,NA,CASSITGPNEQFF,TGTGCCAGTAGTATAACAGGGCCCAATGAGCAGTTCTTC
TRBJ2-2,TRBV5-6,NA,TRBD1,CASSGQGYTGELFF,TGTGCCAGCAGCGGACAGGGATACACCGGGGAGCTGTTTTTT
TRBJ1-6,TRBV5-5,NA,TRBD1,CASSAGTGLLSPLHF,TGTGCCAGCAGCGCCGGGACAGGTCTTTTGTCACCCCTCCACTTT
TRBJ2-7,TRBV6-6,few,TRBD2,CATQELAEPYEQYF,TGTGCCACCCAGGAACTAGCGGAGCCCTACGAGCAGTACTTC
TRBJ1-2,TRBV19,NA,NA,CASTPEGSINYGYTF,TGTGCCAGCACCCCTGAGGGATCTATTAACTATGGCTACACCTTC
TRBJ2-5,TRBV7-8,NA,TRBD2,CASSPSGTSGWETQYF,TGTGCCAGCAGCCCAAGCGGGACTAGCGGATGGGAGACCCAGTACTTC
TRBJ2-5,TRBV19,NA,NA,CASSRENQETQYF,TGTGCCAGTAGCAGGGAAAACCAAGAGACCCAGTACTTC
TRBJ2-4,TRBV5-8,NA,TRBD1,CASSNRTGAKNIQYF,TGTGCCAGCAGTAACCGGACAGGGGCCAAAAACATTCAGTACTTC
TRBJ1-5,TRBV28,NA,NA,CASNSGTEGGQPQHF,TGTGCCAGCAACAGTGGGACCGAAGGGGGTCAGCCCCAGCATTTT
TRBJ2-1,TRBV5-1,once,TRBD1,CASSFGGQGNNEQFF,TGCGCCAGCAGCTTCGGCGGACAGGGGAACAATGAGCAGTTCTTC
TRBJ2-1,TRBV5-1,NA,TRBD2,CASSMDRTSGIDEQFF,TGCGCCAGCAGCATGGATCGGACTAGCGGGATCGATGAGCAGTTCTTC
TRBJ2-7,TRBV19,once,TRBD2,CASRKTSGILYEQYF,TGTGCCAGTAGAAAGACTAGCGGAATTCTATACGAGCAGTACTTC
TRBJ2-7,TRBV19,NA,NA,CASSIFSGNEQYF,TGTGCCAGTAGTATCTTCAGCGGAAACGAGCAGTACTTC
TRBJ1-1,TRBV7-6,once,NA,CASSLVGGNTEAFF,TGTGCCAGCAGCTTAGTGGGGGGAAACACTGAAGCTTTCTTT
TRBJ2-5,TRBV25-1,NA,TRBD2,CASRLAGAGETQYF,TGTGCCAGCAGGCTAGCGGGAGCTGGAGAGACCCAGTACTTC
TRBJ1-4,TRBV30,NA,NA,CAWGSRSGEKLFF,TGTGCCTGGGGGAGCAGAAGCGGTGAAAAACTGTTTTTT
TRBJ2-5,TRBV6-6,NA,TRBD2,CASSYRLAGEQGAQYF,TGTGCCAGCAGTTACCGACTAGCGGGCGAGCAAGGGGCCCAGTACTTC
TRBJ1-1,TRBV15,once,TRBD1,CATSREGQGTRTEAFF,TGTGCCACCAGCAGAGAAGGACAGGGCACCAGAACTGAAGCTTTCTTT
TRBJ2-7,TRBV5-5,NA,TRBD2,CASSGTPSGSYEQYF,TGTGCCAGCAGCGGGACCCCTAGCGGCTCCTACGAGCAGTACTTC
TRBJ1-3,TRBV5-1,few,TRBD1,CASSLEGADGNTIYF,TGCGCCAGCAGCTTGGAGGGGGCTGACGGAAACACCATATATTTT
TRBJ1-5,TRBV18,NA,NA,CASSPRAEGQPQHF,TGTGCCAGCTCACCAAGGGCAGAGGGCCAGCCCCAGCATTTT
TRBJ2-3,TRBV11-2,NA,NA,CALGPGLPSDTQYF,TGTGCCCTAGGTCCGGGTCTTCCCTCGGATACGCAGTATTTT
TRBJ1-4,TRBV11-2,NA,NA,CASSPISATNEKLFF,TGTGCCAGCAGCCCAATTTCAGCAACTAATGAAAAACTGTTTTTT
TRBJ1-3,TRBV21-1,NA,NA,CASTGRYSGNTIYF,TGTGCCAGTACCGGGAGGTACTCTGGAAACACCATATATTTT
TRBJ1-1,TRBV5-4,NA,NA,CASSPHAGTPNTEAFF,TGTGCCAGCAGCCCCCACGCCGGGACACCTAACACTGAAGCTTTCTTT
TRBJ2-7,TRBV6-2/TRBV6-3,NA,NA,CASSYSVDSSYEQYF,TGTGCCAGCAGTTACTCCGTGGACAGTTCCTACGAGCAGTACTTC
TRBJ2-1,TRBV6-4,NA,TRBD1,CASSGTGQGAYEQFF,TGTGCCAGCAGTGGCACGGGACAGGGGGCCTATGAGCAGTTCTTC
TRBJ1-6,TRBV5-1,NA,TRBD1,CASSFQGADNSPLHF,TGCGCCAGCAGTTTTCAGGGGGCGGATAATTCACCCCTCCACTTT
TRBJ1-3,TRBV27,NA,NA,CASSLSLGPGNTIYF,TGTGCCAGCAGTTTATCACTGGGGCCTGGAAACACCATATATTTT